Listed below are T cell receptor beta chains from one sample, sequenced in a study of Graves' ophthalmopathy and Graves' hyperthyroidism. TCRdb independently ran MiXCR on the multiplex PCR reads; one entry per CDR3 protein. This sample has some 400,000 distinct CDR3 sequences, with around 17% found just once. The source material was peripheral blood. The receptors derive from a woman aged 18-30 years with Graves' ophthalmopathy. Each CDR3 is given with its conserved first and last residue. D genes are given only for firm matches. Expanded clones are given a class, and other clones once, few, many or no size at all.

abundance: many
v_gene: TRBV7-2
d_gene: TRBD1
j_gene: TRBJ1-2
CDR3nt: TGTGCCAGCAGCCCTCAGCCAGGGGGGGACTATGGCTACACCTTC
CDR3aa: CASSPQPGGDYGYTF

abundance: -
v_gene: TRBV2
d_gene: -
j_gene: TRBJ1-1
CDR3nt: TGTGCCAGCACCGGGGCGCCTAACACTGAAGCTTTCTTT
CDR3aa: CASTGAPNTEAFF

abundance: many
v_gene: TRBV12-3/TRBV12-4
d_gene: -
j_gene: TRBJ2-5
CDR3nt: TGTGCCAGCAGTCTCCCCCAAACCTGGGAGACCCAGTACTTC
CDR3aa: CASSLPQTWETQYF

abundance: many
v_gene: TRBV6-5
d_gene: TRBD2
j_gene: TRBJ2-2
CDR3nt: TGTGCCAGCAGTTACGGGCTAGCGGCCACCGGGGAGCTGTTTTTT
CDR3aa: CASSYGLAATGELFF

abundance: -
v_gene: TRBV20-1
d_gene: -
j_gene: TRBJ2-5
CDR3nt: TGCAGTGCTAGAGATATGAGGGTTAGCGCACAAGAGACCCAGTACTTC
CDR3aa: CSARDMRVSAQETQYF

abundance: -
v_gene: TRBV6-5
d_gene: -
j_gene: TRBJ2-1
CDR3nt: TGTGCCAGCAGTACCCGAGCGGGTATTTACAATGAGCAGTTCTTC
CDR3aa: CASSTRAGIYNEQFF

abundance: -
v_gene: TRBV24-1
d_gene: TRBD1
j_gene: TRBJ2-2
CDR3nt: TGTGCCACCAGTGAACAGGGGTTGAACACCGGGGAGCTGTTTTTT
CDR3aa: CATSEQGLNTGELFF

abundance: -
v_gene: TRBV6-1
d_gene: -
j_gene: TRBJ2-7
CDR3nt: TGTGCCAGCAGTGAAGCCCTGGACAGTTCCGAGCAGTACTTC
CDR3aa: CASSEALDSSEQYF

abundance: many
v_gene: TRBV10-2
d_gene: -
j_gene: TRBJ1-5
CDR3nt: TGCGCCAGCACCCGTGATAGCAATCAGCCCCAGCATTTT
CDR3aa: CASTRDSNQPQHF

abundance: many
v_gene: TRBV6-5
d_gene: TRBD2
j_gene: TRBJ2-5
CDR3nt: TGTGCCAGCAGGTTACTAGCGGCTCCCCAAGAGACCCAGTACTTC
CDR3aa: CASRLLAAPQETQYF